This T cell receptor beta chain was identified in a study of cytomegalovirus exposure and HLA in healthy donors. A multiplex PCR was run with 60 Vbeta primers and 13 Jbeta primers. Method: immunoSEQ multiplex PCR; TCRdb's copy keeps in-frame clones and lacks some. In the table there are some 140,000 clones, roughly 85% of which are singletons. CDR1 is MNHEY and CDR2 is SVGAGI in the germline V gene. Trimming took 1 base from V and 9 from J, leaving 16 bases between them. The CDR3 has 16 residues. The specimen sequenced was PBMCs. The chain is built from TRBV6-5 and TRBJ1-6; possible D gene TRBD1, 5 bases. The clonotype comes from a man in his forties in good health and CMV-seropositive. Here the CDR3 reads CASSYFLGQGGSPLHF. The CDR3 DNA follows: TGTGCCAGCAGTTACTTCTTGGGGCAGGGTGGTTCACCCCTCCACTTT.